The clone carrying this T cell receptor beta chain was counted ten times or more. There were TCR beta CDR3 regions amplified from RNA transcripts. The HTBI primer set was used in a first-round RT-PCR of the TCR CDR3. TCRdb fed the multiplex PCR reads into MiXCR, producing one record per CDR3 protein. The profile covers approximately 400,000 distinct CDR3 sequences, with over 13% appearing a single time and around 27% taken by the ten largest. The data belong to a study of T cells in Graves' hyperthyroidism and ophthalmopathy. Diagnosis rested on symptoms, serum thyroxine and TRAb, thyroid ultrasound, and orbital computed tomography. Looked up from germline, CDR1 is DFQATT and CDR2 is SNEGSKA (reference sequence). This CDR3 contains 15 residues. J was trimmed by 9 bases and V by 5 bases; bases with no gene match: 18.

This chain links TRBV20-1 with TRBJ2-7, with 8 nucleotides matching TRBD1. The TCR originated in a man in his fifties with Graves' ophthalmopathy. Sequences were obtained from blood. CDR3 nucleotide sequence: TGCAGTGCTTCTCCCGTATCGGGACAGGTGGTTTGGCAGTACTTC. It translates to CSASPVSGQVVWQYF.